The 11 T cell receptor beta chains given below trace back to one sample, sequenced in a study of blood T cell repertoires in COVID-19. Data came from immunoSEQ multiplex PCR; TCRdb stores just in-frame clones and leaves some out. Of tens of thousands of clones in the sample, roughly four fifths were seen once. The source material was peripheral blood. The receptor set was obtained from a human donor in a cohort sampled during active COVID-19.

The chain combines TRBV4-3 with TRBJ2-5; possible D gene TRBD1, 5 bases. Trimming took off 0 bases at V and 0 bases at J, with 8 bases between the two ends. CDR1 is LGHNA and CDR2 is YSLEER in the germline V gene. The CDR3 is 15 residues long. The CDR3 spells CASSQDRQHQETQYF. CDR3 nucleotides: TGCGCCAGCAGCCAAGATCGACAGCACCAAGAGACCCAGTACTTC.

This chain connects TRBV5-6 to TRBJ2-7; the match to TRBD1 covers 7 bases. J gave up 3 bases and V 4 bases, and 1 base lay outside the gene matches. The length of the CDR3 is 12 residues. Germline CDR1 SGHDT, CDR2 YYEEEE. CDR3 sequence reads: CASSGDSYEQYF. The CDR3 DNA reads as TGTGCCAGCAGCGGGGACAGCTACGAGCAGTACTTC.

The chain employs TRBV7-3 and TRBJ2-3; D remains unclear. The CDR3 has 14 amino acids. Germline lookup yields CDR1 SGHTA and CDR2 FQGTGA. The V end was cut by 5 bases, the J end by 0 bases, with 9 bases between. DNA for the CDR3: TGTGCCAGCAGCGCCGGTCATAGCACAGATACGCAGTATTTT. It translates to CASSAGHSTDTQYF.

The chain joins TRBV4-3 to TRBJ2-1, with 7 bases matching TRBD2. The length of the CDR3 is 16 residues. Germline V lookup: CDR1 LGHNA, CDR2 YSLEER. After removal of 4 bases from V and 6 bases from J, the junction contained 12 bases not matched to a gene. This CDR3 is CASSRVSGVYGNEQFF. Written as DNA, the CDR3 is TGCGCCAGCAGCCGAGTAAGCGGGGTATACGGCAATGAGCAGTTCTTC.

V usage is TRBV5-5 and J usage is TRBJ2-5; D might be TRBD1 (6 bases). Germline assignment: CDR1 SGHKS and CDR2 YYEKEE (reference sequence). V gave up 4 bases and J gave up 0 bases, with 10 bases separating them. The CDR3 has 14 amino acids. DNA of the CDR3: TGTGCCAGCAGCCATGGACAGTACCAAGAGACCCAGTACTTC. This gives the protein CASSHGQYQETQYF.

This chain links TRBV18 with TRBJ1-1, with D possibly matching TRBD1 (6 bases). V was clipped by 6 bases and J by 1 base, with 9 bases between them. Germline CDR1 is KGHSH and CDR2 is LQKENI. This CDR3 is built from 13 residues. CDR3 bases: TGTGCCAGCTCTCCCAGGGGGAACACTGAAGCTTTCTTT. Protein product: CASSPRGNTEAFF.

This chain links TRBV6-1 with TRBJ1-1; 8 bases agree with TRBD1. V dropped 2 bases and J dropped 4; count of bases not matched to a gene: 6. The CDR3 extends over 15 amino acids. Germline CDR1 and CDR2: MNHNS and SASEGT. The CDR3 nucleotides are TGTGCCAGCAGTGAACGGACAGGGTGGTCCACTGAAGCTTTCTTT. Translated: CASSERTGWSTEAFF.

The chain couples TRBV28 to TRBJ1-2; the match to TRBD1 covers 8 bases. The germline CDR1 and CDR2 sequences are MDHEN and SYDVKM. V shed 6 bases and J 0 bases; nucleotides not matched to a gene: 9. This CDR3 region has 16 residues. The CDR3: CASRQDRTGPNYGYTF. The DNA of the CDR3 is TGTGCCAGCAGGCAGGATCGGACAGGGCCTAACTATGGCTACACCTTC.

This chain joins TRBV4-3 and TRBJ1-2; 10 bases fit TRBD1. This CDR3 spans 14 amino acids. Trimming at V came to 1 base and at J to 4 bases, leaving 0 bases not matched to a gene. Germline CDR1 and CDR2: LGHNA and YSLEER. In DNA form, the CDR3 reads TGCGCCAGCAGCCAAGGGACAGGGGGCTATGGCTACACCTTC. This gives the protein CASSQGTGGYGYTF.

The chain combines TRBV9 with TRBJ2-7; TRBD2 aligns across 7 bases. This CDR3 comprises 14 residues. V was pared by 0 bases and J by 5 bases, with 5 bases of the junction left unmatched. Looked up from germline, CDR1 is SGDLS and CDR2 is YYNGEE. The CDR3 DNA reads TGTGCCAGCAGCGTAGGAGGGAGCGGGGACGAGCAGTACTTC. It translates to CASSVGGSGDEQYF.

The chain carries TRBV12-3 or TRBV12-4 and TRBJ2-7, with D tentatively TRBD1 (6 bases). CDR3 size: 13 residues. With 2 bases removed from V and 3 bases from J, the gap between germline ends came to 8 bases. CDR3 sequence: CASSLRDNYEQYF. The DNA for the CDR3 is TGTGCCAGCAGTTTACGGGACAACTACGAGCAGTACTTC.